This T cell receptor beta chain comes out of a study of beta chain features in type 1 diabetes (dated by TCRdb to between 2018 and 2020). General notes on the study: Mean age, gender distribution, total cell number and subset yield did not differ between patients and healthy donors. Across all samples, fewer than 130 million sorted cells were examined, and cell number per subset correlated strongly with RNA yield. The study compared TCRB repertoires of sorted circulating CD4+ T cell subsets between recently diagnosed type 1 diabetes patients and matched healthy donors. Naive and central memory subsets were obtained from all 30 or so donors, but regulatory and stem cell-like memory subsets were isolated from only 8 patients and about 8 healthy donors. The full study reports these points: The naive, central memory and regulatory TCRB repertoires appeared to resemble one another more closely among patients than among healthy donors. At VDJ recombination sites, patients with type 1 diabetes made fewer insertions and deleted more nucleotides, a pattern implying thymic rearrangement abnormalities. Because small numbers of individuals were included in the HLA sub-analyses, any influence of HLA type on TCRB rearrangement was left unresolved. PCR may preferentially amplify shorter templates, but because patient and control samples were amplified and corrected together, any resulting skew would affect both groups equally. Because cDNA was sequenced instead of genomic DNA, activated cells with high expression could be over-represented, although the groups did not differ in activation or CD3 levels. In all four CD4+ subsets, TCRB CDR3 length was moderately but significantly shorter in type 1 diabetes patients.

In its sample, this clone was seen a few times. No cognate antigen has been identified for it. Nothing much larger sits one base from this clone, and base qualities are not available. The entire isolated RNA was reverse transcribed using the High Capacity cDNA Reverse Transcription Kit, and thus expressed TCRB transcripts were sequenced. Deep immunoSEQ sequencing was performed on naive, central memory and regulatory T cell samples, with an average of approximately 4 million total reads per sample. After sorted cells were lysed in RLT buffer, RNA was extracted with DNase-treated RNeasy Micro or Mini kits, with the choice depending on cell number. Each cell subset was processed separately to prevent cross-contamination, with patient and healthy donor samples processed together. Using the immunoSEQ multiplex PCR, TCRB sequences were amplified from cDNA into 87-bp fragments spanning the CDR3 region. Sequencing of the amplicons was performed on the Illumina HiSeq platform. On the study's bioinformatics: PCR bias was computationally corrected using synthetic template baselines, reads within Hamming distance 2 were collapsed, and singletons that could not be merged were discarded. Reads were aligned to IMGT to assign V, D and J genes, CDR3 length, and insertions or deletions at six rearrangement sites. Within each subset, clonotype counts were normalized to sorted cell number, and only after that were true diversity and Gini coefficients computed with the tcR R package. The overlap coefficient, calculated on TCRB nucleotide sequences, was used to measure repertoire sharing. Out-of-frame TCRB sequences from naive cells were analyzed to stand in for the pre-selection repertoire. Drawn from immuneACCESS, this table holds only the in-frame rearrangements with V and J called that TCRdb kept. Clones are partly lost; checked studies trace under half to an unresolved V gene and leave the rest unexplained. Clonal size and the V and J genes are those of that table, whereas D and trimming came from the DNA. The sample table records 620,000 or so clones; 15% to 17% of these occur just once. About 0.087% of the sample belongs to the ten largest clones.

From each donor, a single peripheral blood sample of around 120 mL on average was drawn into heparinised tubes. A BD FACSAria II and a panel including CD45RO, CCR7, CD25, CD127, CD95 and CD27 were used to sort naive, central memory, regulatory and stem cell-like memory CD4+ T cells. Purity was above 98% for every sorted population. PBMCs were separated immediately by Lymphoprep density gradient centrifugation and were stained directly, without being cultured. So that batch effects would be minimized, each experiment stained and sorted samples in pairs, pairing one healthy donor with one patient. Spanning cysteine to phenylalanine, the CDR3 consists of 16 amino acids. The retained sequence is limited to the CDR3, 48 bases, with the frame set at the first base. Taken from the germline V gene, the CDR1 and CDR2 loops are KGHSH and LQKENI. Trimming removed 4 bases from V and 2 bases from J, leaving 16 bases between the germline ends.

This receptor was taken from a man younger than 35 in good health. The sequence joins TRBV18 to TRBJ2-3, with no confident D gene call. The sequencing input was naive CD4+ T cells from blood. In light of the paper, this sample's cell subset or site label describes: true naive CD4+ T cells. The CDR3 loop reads CASSQFLTGHTDTQYF. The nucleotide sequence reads TGTGCCAGCTCACAATTCCTGACCGGCCACACAGATACGCAGTATTTT.